This section outlines one T cell receptor beta chain sequence together with its context. What antigen it recognizes has not been identified. Qualities for individual bases were not recorded, and no much larger clone is one base off. CDR3 length: 13 amino acids, cysteine to phenylalanine. CDR3 DNA only is kept here, 39 bases in frame from base 1. The junction shows trimming of 5 bases on V and 3 bases on J, plus 10 bases between the germline ends. The germline V gene encodes CDR1 SGHTA and CDR2 FQGNSA. The record originates from a study of T-cell memory formation after mild COVID-19 (dated by TCRdb to about 2021). Regarding the complete study: Most TCR sequence clusters were specific to one of the two donors. In a couple of donors, T-cell clones that expanded and contracted after mild COVID-19 were tracked by sequencing TCRalpha and TCRbeta repertoires over time. The cohort was made up of two young adult volunteers, one female and one male, who were previously healthy.

Study-level results and caveats: Contracting CD4+ clones appeared mostly in the CM and EM memory subsets, whereas CD8+ clones were enriched in EMRA. Whether the second-wave clones peaking on day 37 were SARS-CoV-2 specific was not confirmed. Balanced CD4/CD8 phenotypes were observed for clones contracting from day 15 to 85, whereas a bias towards CD4+ was observed for a second wave of clones expanding from day 15 to 37. The detection of some responding clones in pre-infection memory suggests that pre-existing cross-reactive memory T cells joined the SARS-CoV-2 response. Only a couple of mild cases were covered by the study, and larger cohorts that include severe cases with pre-infection samples were considered necessary.

Ficoll-Paque density gradient centrifugation was used to isolate PBMCs. Sequencer: Illumina NovaSeq 6000. cDNA libraries for TCRalpha and TCRbeta were prepared by 5'RACE using constant-segment primers, with sample barcodes and unique molecular identifiers added. RNA was extracted from every sample with Trizol reagent. Libraries were amplified in two PCR steps, with a second sample barcode and Illumina TruSeq adapters added in the second step. Libraries were sequenced on an Illumina NovaSeq with 2 x 150 bp paired-end reads. The authors processed their data as follows. The reads were demultiplexed and collapsed into UMI-guided consensus sequences using migec v1.2.7. Using mixcr v2.1.11, the UMI consensuses were aligned to TRA and TRB V and J templates and assembled into clonotypes. A clonotype was counted as expanded or contracted only if both edgeR and NoisET called the change significant, with noise models trained on biological replicates. For edgeR calls, the thresholds were a false discovery rate-adjusted p below 0.01 and a log2 fold-change of 1. As an exploratory analysis of dynamics, PCA with hierarchical clustering was applied to max-normalized trajectories of the 1000 most abundant clonotypes. Separately sequenced CD4+ and CD8+ repertoires were used to assign a CD4 or CD8 phenotype to each responding clone. The public reads were reprocessed in TCRdb via fastp at Q25 and MiXCR, keeping in-frame beta chains. Rows with a matching CDR3 protein are joined into one entry that keeps the most common DNA and genes. It is TCRdb's table, rather than the study itself, that gives the V and J calls and clone size. The sample data list around 300,000 distinct CDR3 sequences, and just under 20% of these were observed just once. The ten largest clones represent over 20% of the sample.

The chain is assembled from TRBV7-2 and TRBJ1-2, with the D gene uncertain. Sample: PBMCs or a T cell subset sorted from them (not recorded which). The sequence came from a man between 18 and 35 years old who had mild COVID-19 (a few samples of this study predate the infection). The sample titles of this study are shuffled in the database, so cell type and time point are left out; the donor was told from shared clones. In nucleotide form, the sequence is TGTGCCAGCAGCACCGACATTTACTATGGCTACACCTTC. It translates to CASSTDIYYGYTF. Joined to the reference TRBV7-2 and TRBJ1-2 proteins, this CDR3 gives the full variable domain: GAGVSQSPSNKVTEKGKDVELRCDPISGHTALYWYRQSLGQGLEFLIYFQGNSAPDKSGLPSDRFSAERTGGSVSTLTIQRTQQEDSAVYLCASSTDIYYGYTFGSGTRLTVV.